Listed below are T cell receptor beta chains from one sample, sequenced in a study of blood T cell repertoires in COVID-19. Method: immunoSEQ multiplex PCR; TCRdb's copy keeps in-frame clones and lacks some. The sample consists of about 260,000 clones, around four fifths of them appearing once. Sequenced sample: PBMCs or T cells enriched from blood (not recorded which). Receptors were obtained from a young man with acute COVID-19. CDR3s include the opening cysteine and the closing phenylalanine or tryptophan. The D gene is left open where the match is weak. Expanded clones are given a class, and other clones once, few, many or no size at all.

j_call v_call d_call clone_size cdr3_nt cdr3_aa
TRBJ1-1 TRBV3-1/TRBV3-2 . . TGTGCCAGCAGGAACCACCTGGGGAGGGTGAACACTGAAGCTTTCTTT CASRNHLGRVNTEAFF
TRBJ2-1 TRBV24-1 TRBD2 . TGTGCCACCAGTGACCCCGGGGCTAGCGGGAGGCGGGATGAGCAGTTCTTC CATSDPGASGRRDEQFF
TRBJ2-3 TRBV5-6 TRBD2 . TGTGCCAGCAGCTTGGCCGAGGGGCGGGAGACCTCCACAGATACGCAGTATTTT CASSLAEGRETSTDTQYF
TRBJ2-3 TRBV19 TRBD2 . TGTGCCAGTAGTATGGCGCGGGGGGGGTCCACAGATACGCAGTATTTT CASSMARGGSTDTQYF
TRBJ1-2 TRBV19 TRBD1 few TGTGCCAGCCGAACCGGGACAGGGTGGGGTGGCTACACCTTC CASRTGTGWGGYTF
TRBJ2-1 TRBV11-2 . . TGTGCCAGCAGCTTAGTCTCCATCGGTGAGCAGTTCTTC CASSLVSIGEQFF
TRBJ1-2 TRBV15 . . TGTGCCACCAGCAGAGATAGGGGGACTGGCTACACCTTC CATSRDRGTGYTF
TRBJ1-2 TRBV6-5 . . TGTGCCACGACAGATAACTATGGCTACACCTTC CATTDNYGYTF
TRBJ2-3 TRBV9 TRBD2 . TGTGCCAGCAGCGTAGGGTTGGGGTGGCTAGCGGGCACCGGCACAGATACGCAGTATTTT CASSVGLGWLAGTGTDTQYF
TRBJ1-2 TRBV6-2/TRBV6-3 . . TGTGCCAGCAGTTACTCGACTGCCTCTAACTATGGCTACACCTTC CASSYSTASNYGYTF
TRBJ2-6 TRBV19 . . TGTGCGAGCACCCGAGCAGGGGACTCTGGGGCCAACGTCCTGACTTTC CASTRAGDSGANVLTF
TRBJ1-2 TRBV4-2 . once TGTGCCAGCAGCCCCCCGGAGGGCTACTATGGCTACACCTTC CASSPPEGYYGYTF
TRBJ1-6 TRBV4-2 . . TGTGCCAGCAGCCAAGATTCCAGTAATTCACCCCTCCACTTT CASSQDSSNSPLHF
TRBJ2-1 TRBV7-6 TRBD1 . TGTGCCAGCAGCTTAGTCTTGGGACAGTTAAGTCACAATGAGCAGTTCTTC CASSLVLGQLSHNEQFF
TRBJ1-6 TRBV25-1 . once TGTGCCAGCAGTGAGGGGACGGGAGATTCACCCCTCCACTTT CASSEGTGDSPLHF
TRBJ1-6 TRBV18 . . TGTGCCAGCTCACCGAGTAGGGGTTTTAGTTCACCCCTCCACTTT CASSPSRGFSSPLHF
TRBJ2-3 TRBV24-1 TRBD1 . TGTGCCACCAGTGAAGGGACAGGGTTCACAGATACGCAGTATTTT CATSEGTGFTDTQYF
TRBJ2-1 TRBV9 . . TGTGCCAGCAGCCCCTTTACCGGGACTTCTACCAATGAGCAGTTCTTC CASSPFTGTSTNEQFF
TRBJ1-4 TRBV3-1/TRBV3-2 . . TGTGCCAGCAGCCCTACGGGGGGGGATGAAAAACTGTTTTTT CASSPTGGDEKLFF
TRBJ1-3 TRBV9 . once TGTGCCAGCAGCCCCACCCTGAGCGGTGGAAACACCATATATTTT CASSPTLSGGNTIYF
TRBJ1-1 TRBV12-3/TRBV12-4 . . TGTGCCAGCAGTTTAGGAGGCTCTGAAGCTTTCTTT CASSLGGSEAFF
TRBJ2-1 TRBV30 TRBD2 . TGTGCCTGGAGCCTTTATAGCGGGAGAGGTAACAATGAGCAGTTCTTC CAWSLYSGRGNNEQFF
TRBJ1-1 TRBV5-5 . . TGTGCCAGCAGCTTGGATCCGGGTTCAGACACTGAAGCTTTCTTT CASSLDPGSDTEAFF
TRBJ2-5 TRBV12-3/TRBV12-4 . . TGTGCCAGCAGCAAGGGGGTTGAGGAGACCCAGTACTTC CASSKGVEETQYF
TRBJ2-3 TRBV4-1 TRBD1 . TGCGCCAGCAGCCAAGAATTTAGGGGACAGGATACGCAGTATTTT CASSQEFRGQDTQYF
TRBJ1-2 TRBV7-2 . once TGTGCCAGCAGCCAGACCTTATTTCCCGGGATTTGGGGCTACACCTTC CASSQTLFPGIWGYTF
TRBJ2-3 TRBV5-1 TRBD2 . TGCGCCAGCAGCTTAAGGACTAGCGGGGGGGCCGCAGATACGCAGTATTTT CASSLRTSGGAADTQYF
TRBJ1-3 TRBV7-6 . . TGTGCCAGCAGCCAGGGGAGAGCTGGAAACACCATATATTTT CASSQGRAGNTIYF
TRBJ2-3 TRBV3-1/TRBV3-2 TRBD1 . TGTGCCAGCAGCCGACAGGGTCCAGATACGCAGTATTTT CASSRQGPDTQYF
TRBJ2-1 TRBV7-3 TRBD2 . TGTGCCAGCAGCTTAACGTCGGGAGGGTGGAATGAGCAGTTCTTC CASSLTSGGWNEQFF
TRBJ1-4 TRBV5-4 . once TGTGCCAGCAGCCCGGGGGGTAATGAAAAACTGTTTTTT CASSPGGNEKLFF
TRBJ1-6 TRBV3-1/TRBV3-2 TRBD1 . TGTGCCAGCAGCCGGGGACAGGAGTATTCACCCCTCCACTTT CASSRGQEYSPLHF
TRBJ1-4 TRBV27 TRBD1 . TGTGCCAGCAGTCTGGGGACAGTGAACAATGAAAAACTGTTTTTT CASSLGTVNNEKLFF
TRBJ2-1 TRBV9 TRBD2 . TGTGCCAGCAGCAACGGAGGACTAGCGGGAGCTCTCGGGGGTGAGCAGTTCTTC CASSNGGLAGALGGEQFF
TRBJ2-3 TRBV4-2 TRBD2 . TGTGCCAGCAGCCAAGATCCTAGCGGGGGGACTAGCACAGATACGCAGTATTTT CASSQDPSGGTSTDTQYF
TRBJ2-3 TRBV4-1 . . TGCGCCAGCAGCCTAGGGGACACAGATACGCAGTATTTT CASSLGDTDTQYF
TRBJ2-3 TRBV27 TRBD2 . TGTGCCAGCAGTTTAATAGGGGACTATAGCACAGATACGCAGTATTTT CASSLIGDYSTDTQYF
TRBJ2-5 TRBV6-5 . . TGTGCCAGCAGTACTGAGACCCAGTACTTC CASSTETQYF
TRBJ1-2 TRBV5-4 . . TGTGCCAGCAGGCGGGACGGAGGGTTTGGCTACACCTTC CASRRDGGFGYTF
TRBJ2-5 TRBV10-1 TRBD2 . TGCGCCAGCAGTTCGGGAGGCTGGGAGACCCAGTACTTC CASSSGGWETQYF
TRBJ2-3 TRBV9 TRBD2 once TGTGCCAGCGGCGGGAGGGCGTCATTGGGCACAGATACGCAGTATTTT CASGGRASLGTDTQYF
TRBJ1-6 TRBV30 . . TGTGCCTGGAGGGGGGGATACGATTCACCCCTCCACTTT CAWRGGYDSPLHF
TRBJ1-1 TRBV5-4 . . TGTGCCAGCAGCCCAGGGATCATGAACACTGAAGCTTTCTTT CASSPGIMNTEAFF
TRBJ2-1 TRBV6-6 TRBD2 . TGTGCCAGCAGGGGTAGGACTAGCGGGGACAATGAGCAGTTCTTC CASRGRTSGDNEQFF
TRBJ2-2 TRBV5-4 . . TGTGCCAGCAGCTTGACGAGGGCGAACACCGGGGAGCTGTTTTTT CASSLTRANTGELFF
TRBJ2-1 TRBV12-5 TRBD1 . TGTGCTAGTGGCCCTCCAGGGGGAAATGAGCAGTTCTTC CASGPPGGNEQFF
TRBJ2-4 TRBV28 TRBD2 . TGTGCCAGCAGTTTTCTAGCGGGGGGGGCCAAAAACATTCAGTACTTC CASSFLAGGAKNIQYF
TRBJ1-1 TRBV6-6 . . TGTGCCAGCAGGGGAGGATGGAAGAGCACTGAAGCTTTCTTT CASRGGWKSTEAFF
TRBJ1-6 TRBV6-1 TRBD1 . TGTGCCAGCAGTGGACAGGGGAAGAGCTCCTATAATTCACCCCTCCACTTT CASSGQGKSSYNSPLHF
TRBJ2-2 TRBV5-1 TRBD1 . TGTGCCAGCAGCTCGGGACAGTCCACCGGGGAGCTGTTTTTT CASSSGQSTGELFF
TRBJ2-3 TRBV6-4 . . TGTGCCAGCAGTGAAGTGCGGGGCGACACAGATACGCAGTATTTT CASSEVRGDTDTQYF
TRBJ2-1 TRBV5-6 . . TGTGCCAGCAGCTTGGCCACGGACTCACTTTGGAATGAGCAGTTCTTC CASSLATDSLWNEQFF
TRBJ2-2 TRBV30 . . TGTGCCTGGGACTACACCGGGGAGCTGTTTTTT CAWDYTGELFF
TRBJ2-2 TRBV6-4 TRBD1 . TGTGCCAGCAGCGCACAGGGGAATTCTAACACCGGGGAGCTGTTTTTT CASSAQGNSNTGELFF
TRBJ2-1 TRBV10-2 TRBD2 . TGCGCCAGCACCCTAGCGGGAGTTGAGCAGTTCTTC CASTLAGVEQFF